This is a list of T cell receptor beta chains from one sample in a study of T cells in Graves' hyperthyroidism and ophthalmopathy. Each CDR3 protein is one row after TCRdb ran MiXCR on the multiplex PCR reads. The table records roughly 500,000 distinct CDR3 sequences, around a fifth of them present only once. Input material: blood. Source of these receptors: a woman between 70 and 85 years old with Graves' ophthalmopathy. Each CDR3 is given with its conserved first and last residue. The D gene is left open where the match is weak. The size field is filled for only some rows; it gives once, few, many or a size class.

j_call clone_size d_call v_call cdr3_aa cdr3_nt
TRBJ1-6 NA TRBD1 TRBV5-6 CASSLDGTGDNSPLHF TGTGCCAGCAGCTTGGATGGGACAGGAGATAATTCACCCCTCCACTTT
TRBJ1-5 NA NA TRBV9 CASSVGVTNQPQHF TGTGCCAGCAGCGTAGGGGTCACCAATCAGCCCCAGCATTTT
TRBJ2-3 NA NA TRBV6-2/TRBV6-3 CASSLQGFTDTQYF TGTGCCAGCAGCCTGCAGGGGTTTACAGATACGCAGTATTTT
TRBJ2-5 NA NA TRBV5-1 CASSLQTEKETQYF TGCGCCAGCAGCCTCCAGACAGAGAAAGAGACCCAGTACTTC
TRBJ2-3 NA NA TRBV30 CAWTRGPNIDTQYF TGTGCCTGGACGAGAGGGCCGAACATAGATACGCAGTATTTT
TRBJ1-2 NA NA TRBV25-1 CASSTGLANYGYTF TGTGCCAGCAGCACAGGGTTAGCTAATTATGGCTACACCTTC
TRBJ1-2 once NA TRBV25-1 CASRTDTTYGYTF TGTGCCAGCAGGACAGATACCACCTATGGCTACACCTTC
TRBJ2-1 NA TRBD2 TRBV10-3 CAISDHILGTSVYNEQFF TGTGCCATCAGTGACCATATCCTTGGGACTAGCGTTTACAATGAGCAGTTCTTC
TRBJ1-2 NA NA TRBV7-9 CASSLGVGAEGYTF TGTGCCAGCAGCTTAGGAGTGGGAGCCGAGGGCTACACCTTC
TRBJ1-2 few NA TRBV10-3 CATSGQNYGYTF TGTGCCACGTCAGGACAGAACTATGGCTACACCTTC
TRBJ2-4 NA TRBD2 TRBV10-1 CASSDPTSADIQYF TGCGCCAGCAGCGACCCGACTAGCGCGGATATTCAGTACTTC
TRBJ1-6 NA NA TRBV15 CATSETGRDSPLHF TGTGCCACCAGCGAGACAGGAAGGGATTCACCCCTCCACTTT
TRBJ2-3 NA NA TRBV28 CASSGAVGDSTDTQYF TGTGCCAGCTCCGGCGCAGTTGGAGACAGCACAGATACGCAGTATTTT
TRBJ2-1 NA NA TRBV3-1 CASSQVPSNEQFF TGTGCCAGCAGCCAAGTCCCGTCCAATGAGCAGTTCTTC
TRBJ1-5 few NA TRBV20-1 CSAQQYYSNQPQHF TGCAGTGCTCAACAGTACTATAGCAATCAGCCCCAGCATTTT
TRBJ2-1 NA TRBD2 TRBV5-1 CASSLGRGLAGVLEFF TGCGCCAGCAGCTTGGGACGGGGACTAGCGGGAGTACTGGAGTTCTTC
TRBJ1-1 many NA TRBV2 CASRGYGTEAFF TGTGCCAGCAGGGGGTATGGCACTGAAGCTTTCTTT
TRBJ1-1 few TRBD1 TRBV6-1 CASSAGQALDTEAFF TGTGCCAGCAGTGCGGGACAGGCTTTGGACACTGAAGCTTTCTTT
TRBJ2-5 NA NA TRBV30 CAWSLVGFEETQYF TGTGCCTGGAGTCTGGTAGGGTTCGAAGAGACCCAGTACTTC
TRBJ2-1 many NA TRBV11-2 CASSLDRERYNEQFF TGTGCCAGCAGCTTAGACCGGGAGAGGTACAATGAGCAGTTCTTC
TRBJ2-2 NA TRBD2 TRBV5-1 CASSSRTSVNGELFF TGCGCCAGCAGCTCCAGGACTAGCGTCAACGGGGAGCTGTTTTTT
TRBJ1-2 NA NA TRBV12-3/TRBV12-4 CASSTAGVGQSGYTF TGTGCCAGCAGCACCGCCGGGGTCGGCCAATCTGGCTACACCTTC
TRBJ1-1 few NA TRBV27 CASSLMSNTEAFF TGTGCCAGCAGTTTAATGTCGAACACTGAAGCTTTCTTT
TRBJ1-6 few TRBD1 TRBV9 CASSGGTGGNSPLHF TGTGCCAGCAGCGGTGGGACAGGGGGTAATTCACCCCTCCACTTT
TRBJ2-3 NA TRBD1 TRBV6-2/TRBV6-3 CSSAEQGAASTDTQYF TGTTCCTCGGCAGAACAGGGGGCAGCATCCACAGATACGCAGTATTTT
TRBJ2-3 NA TRBD2 TRBV9 CASSQSGRGADTQYF TGTGCCAGCAGCCAGAGCGGGAGAGGAGCAGATACGCAGTATTTT
TRBJ1-5 many NA TRBV30 CAWSGGLGPQHF TGTGCCTGGTCGGGGGGGTTAGGACCCCAGCATTTT
TRBJ2-5 many NA TRBV7-8 CASRHTGLQETQYF TGTGCCAGCAGGCATACAGGGCTACAAGAGACCCAGTACTTC
TRBJ1-1 few NA TRBV7-9 CASSFGREAFF TGTGCCAGCAGCTTCGGTAGAGAAGCTTTCTTT
TRBJ1-4 few NA TRBV7-2 CASSLIPGSEKLFF TGTGCCAGCAGCTTAATTCCAGGGAGTGAAAAACTGTTTTTT
TRBJ2-7 many NA TRBV28 CASSSHTEQYF TGTGCCAGCAGTTCCCATACCGAGCAGTACTTC
TRBJ1-2 NA NA TRBV7-2 CASSLGPGEGRAGYGYTF TGTGCCAGCAGCTTAGGGCCGGGGGAAGGTAGAGCGGGGTATGGCTACACCTTC
TRBJ2-2 NA TRBD2 TRBV20-1 CSAQGLAGGQHTGELFF TGCAGTGCCCAAGGACTAGCGGGAGGTCAGCACACCGGGGAGCTGTTTTTT
TRBJ2-3 many TRBD2 TRBV2 CASLAEGTDTQYF TGTGCCAGCCTAGCGGAAGGCACAGATACGCAGTATTTT
TRBJ2-5 few TRBD2 TRBV24-1 CATAASSGRAGETQYF TGTGCCACCGCCGCCTCTAGCGGGAGGGCCGGGGAGACCCAGTACTTC
TRBJ1-6 NA NA TRBV6-2/TRBV6-3 CASSQRTVRSSYNSPLHF TGTGCCAGCAGCCAAAGGACGGTGAGGAGCTCCTATAATTCACCCCTCCACTTT
TRBJ2-1 NA NA TRBV7-9 CASSSELRMSSYNEQFF TGTGCCAGCAGCTCGGAGTTGCGGATGAGCTCCTACAATGAGCAGTTCTTC
TRBJ1-4 NA NA TRBV2 CTSSVGIVNEKLFF TGTACCAGCAGTGTAGGGATCGTAAATGAAAAACTGTTTTTT
TRBJ2-7 many TRBD1 TRBV28 CASTLAATGNIEQYF TGTGCCAGCACACTTGCCGCGACAGGGAACATCGAGCAGTACTTC
TRBJ2-3 NA TRBD2 TRBV5-4 CASSLPGLAGPSDTQYF TGTGCCAGCAGCCTGCCGGGACTAGCGGGACCGTCAGATACGCAGTATTTT
TRBJ1-1 few NA TRBV20-1 CSAGGNTEAFF TGCAGTGCCGGTGGGAACACTGAAGCTTTCTTT
TRBJ2-7 NA NA TRBV19 CASKGGDRAEQYF TGTGCCAGTAAGGGAGGTGATCGGGCCGAGCAGTACTTC
TRBJ2-7 NA TRBD1 TRBV6-1 CASSRDRESYEQYF TGTGCCAGCAGTCGGGACAGGGAGTCCTACGAGCAGTACTTC
TRBJ1-1 many TRBD1 TRBV6-1 CASRDRAINTEAFF TGTGCCAGCAGGGACAGGGCCATTAACACTGAAGCTTTCTTT
TRBJ2-7 many TRBD2 TRBV12-3/TRBV12-4 CASARRLAGGFHEQYF TGTGCCAGCGCTCGCCGGCTAGCGGGAGGTTTCCACGAGCAGTACTTC
TRBJ1-5 few NA TRBV28 CASSSPAGNNQPQHF TGTGCCAGCAGTTCCCCGGCGGGGAACAATCAGCCCCAGCATTTT
TRBJ2-1 NA NA TRBV29-1 CSVGGVSYNEQFF TGCAGCGTTGGGGGAGTATCCTACAATGAGCAGTTCTTC
TRBJ2-7 NA NA TRBV18 CASSPAQSYEQYF TGTGCCAGCTCACCTGCCCAATCCTACGAGCAGTACTTC
TRBJ2-5 NA TRBD2 TRBV30 CAWKRLAGETQYF TGTGCCTGGAAACGACTAGCTGGAGAGACCCAGTACTTC
TRBJ2-1 NA TRBD2 TRBV6-1 CASSEGGRAHNEQFF TGTGCCAGCAGTGAGGGCGGGAGGGCCCACAATGAGCAGTTCTTC
TRBJ1-2 few TRBD1 TRBV6-1 CASSPGQGQVEGYTF TGTGCCAGCAGTCCCGGACAGGGTCAGGTGGAAGGCTACACCTTC
TRBJ2-3 NA NA TRBV6-1 CASSEVGRGPGTQYF TGTGCCAGCAGTGAAGTAGGTAGGGGCCCCGGTACGCAGTATTTT
TRBJ2-7 NA NA TRBV5-5 CASSWTVSEQYF TGTGCCAGCAGCTGGACAGTGAGCGAGCAGTACTTC